The sequence of this T cell receptor (beta chain) was determined in a study of CD8 T cells in ankylosing spondylitis. This clonotype was picked up a small number of times. Its antigen is not known. TCRdb used MiXCR to reprocess the 5' RACE reads, holding one entry per CDR3 protein. The data show about 400,000 distinct CDR3 sequences, 20% to 25% seen once. Study results and limitations: In ankylosing spondylitis patients, matched synovial fluid reportedly showed significant enrichment of disease-linked clones.

V lost 0 bases and J 4 bases, leaving 11 bases between the germline ends. Looked up from germline, CDR1 is SGHRS and CDR2 is YFSETQ. The CDR3 is made up of 15 amino acids. Sequencing input: blood, either unsorted or a sorted T cell fraction (not recorded which). The V and J genes are TRBV5-1 and TRBJ2-1, with D possibly called TRBD1 or TRBD2 (5 bases each). The sequence was collected from a male donor with ankylosing spondylitis or in good health (not recorded which). CDR3 coding DNA: TGCGCCAGCAGCTTGGGAGGGGTCGCATACAATGAGCAGTTCTTC. Protein product: CASSLGGVAYNEQFF.